The TCR beta chain described here comes from a study of monozygotic twins with cystic fibrosis. Study outcomes and limitations: Nucleotide-identical clonotype sharing was significantly higher within monozygotic CF twin pairs than between unrelated CF individuals. J usage was most co-twin-similar in 8 of 16 pairs, V in 13. Age, concordance and disease severity did not associate with shared CDR3 numbers.

As for this clone: Its specificity is unknown.

The V end was cut by 5 bases, the J end by 0 bases, with 10 bases between. CDR1 and CDR2 (germline): SSHAT, FNYEAQ (reference sequence). The CDR3 sequence is 15 residues long. The method was immunoSEQ multiplex PCR; TCRdb's version includes in-frame clones alone and lacks a portion of them. The data show tens of thousands of clones, with 95% to 98% seen just once and about 0.16% held by the top ten. The TCR sequence derives from a girl between 5 and 17 years old with cystic fibrosis. The chain is built from TRBV7-7 and TRBJ2-2, with D possibly TRBD2 on 5 matching bases. The specimen sequenced was blood. CDR3 in amino acids: CASSKLVSNTGELFF. Written as DNA, the CDR3 is TGTGCCAGCAGCAAACTAGTCTCGAACACCGGGGAGCTGTTTTTT.